These T cell receptor beta chains were read from a single sample in a study of vaccination and CD4 T cells after COVID-19. One entry per CDR3 protein results from TCRdb running MiXCR on the PCR reads. The profile shows some 2,500 distinct CDR3 sequences, under 40% of them singletons. The antigens of these receptors remain unknown. Sequenced material: CD4+ T cells from blood, cultured in vitro. These receptors all stem from a human donor who had recovered from COVID-19. CDR3s include the opening cysteine and the closing phenylalanine or tryptophan. Only part of the rows carry a size: once, few, many, or a class if the clone is expanded.

V,J,size,CDR3
TRBV19,TRBJ2-5,.,CASRSGGTQETQYF
TRBV2,TRBJ2-1,.,CASSDLGGLGLINEQFF
TRBV5-1,TRBJ2-1,.,CASSLSAGGWNEQFF
TRBV29-1,TRBJ2-1,.,CSAFRQYNEQFF
TRBV3-1,TRBJ2-2,.,CASSQVLAVPTGELFF
TRBV30,TRBJ2-1,few,CAWSAVAEQFF